A selection of T cell receptor beta chains follows, all from one sample in a study of Tregs in tolerant kidney transplant recipients. The table came from immunoSEQ multiplex PCR; TCRdb's copy has only in-frame clones and leaves some out. This sample carries 81,000 or so clones, 91% of them seen once, and the ten largest clones take 1.6%. Sequenced material: CD4+ T cells from blood (PBMCs), taken 24 months after the transplant. These receptors all stem from a human patient who received a combined kidney and bone marrow transplant. Some T cells could come from the graft donor. Each CDR3 is given with its conserved first and last residue.

J gene | CDR3 length | V gene | CDR3 protein
TRBJ2-7 | 13 | TRBV5-1 | CASSLVASYEQYF
TRBJ2-7 | 11 | TRBV30 | CAWSGLNEQYF
TRBJ1-2 | 15 | TRBV28 | CASSLPDRGLNGYTF
TRBJ2-5 | 15 | TRBV6-5 | CASRNPNQGEETQYF
TRBJ2-1 | 16 | TRBV7-8 | CASSPQTGTFNNEQFF
TRBJ2-1 | 15 | TRBV5-5 | CASSTGTSGSNEQFF
TRBJ2-5 | 16 | TRBV7-2 | CASSAFERGGGETQYF
TRBJ1-2 | 14 | TRBV27 | CASSLGTGAKGYTF
TRBJ2-7 | 11 | TRBV14 | CASSQVDEQYF
TRBJ2-3 | 16 | TRBV2 | CASSRRAGGMADTQYF
TRBJ2-7 | 14 | TRBV7-2 | CASSFFQGLYEQYF
TRBJ1-5 | 13 | TRBV6-5 | CASSRDSNQPQHF
TRBJ2-7 | 18 | TRBV5-1 | CASSLIYGAGSIAYEQYF
TRBJ1-1 | 16 | TRBV14 | CASSHNAVTMNTEAFF
TRBJ2-1 | 15 | TRBV5-1 | CASSSRPTDYNEQFF